One and the same sample provided the 18 T cell receptor beta chains below, sequenced in a study of OX40 agonist ivuxolimab in advanced cancers. The table came from immunoSEQ multiplex PCR; TCRdb's copy has only in-frame clones and leaves some out. Of tens of thousands of clones detected, around 80% appear once; the ten largest clones hold 3% to 3.5%. The specimen comprised CD4+ or CD8+ T cells sorted from blood, sampled in a trial of the OX40 agonist ivuxolimab. Receptors were obtained from an adult with an advanced solid tumor such as melanoma, head and neck, liver or kidney cancer.

The genes are TRBV6-1 and TRBJ2-7; TRBD1 aligns across 7 bases. V lost 6 bases, J lost 5 bases, and 7 bases stayed unmatched. Germline values: CDR1 MNHNS, CDR2 SASEGT. This CDR3 has 13 residues. The CDR3, as DNA: TGTGCCAGCAGGTTGGGACAGTTCAACGAGCAGTACTTC. Protein sequence: CASRLGQFNEQYF.

This chain connects TRBV19 to TRBJ1-2, with TRBD1 as a possible D gene (6 bases). CDR1 is LNHDA and CDR2 is SQIVND in the germline V gene (reference sequence). The CDR3 runs to 13 residues. V was pared by 3 bases and J by 6 bases, with 11 bases between. CDR3 DNA sequence: TGTGCCAGTAGTATCTCACAGGGCGATGGCTACACCTTC. This sequence encodes CASSISQGDGYTF. Full variable domain (rest looked up from reference TRBV19 and TRBJ1-2): DGGITQSPKYLFRKEGQNVTLSCEQNLNHDAMYWYRQDPGQGLRLIYYSQIVNDFQKGDIAEGYSVSREKKESFPLTVTSAQKNPTAFYLCASSISQGDGYTFGSGTRLTVV.

The chain has TRBV7-2 and TRBJ1-5; 10 bases agree with TRBD1. Looked up from germline, CDR1 is SGHTA and CDR2 is FQGNSA. V lost 5 bases, J lost 7 bases, and 2 bases stayed unmatched. CDR3 length: 13 amino acids. In DNA form, the CDR3 reads TGTGCCAGCAGCCTGGACAGGGGGCAGCCCCAGCATTTT. The encoded protein is CASSLDRGQPQHF.

A note on this clone: Other DNA sequences within the sample encode an identical CDR3. V gene TRBV28 combines with J gene TRBJ1-3; the match to TRBD1 covers 9 bases. From germline, CDR1 is MDHEN and CDR2 SYDVKM. The length of the CDR3 is 14 residues. V was pared by 6 bases and J by 4 bases, with 4 bases of the junction left unmatched. CDR3 in amino acids: CASRTGGTGNTIYF. The DNA for the CDR3 is TGTGCCAGCAGGACAGGGGGTACAGGAAACACCATATATTTT. Full variable domain (outside the CDR3, taken from reference TRBV28 and TRBJ1-3): DVKVTQSSRYLVKRTGEKVFLECVQDMDHENMFWYRQDPGLGLRLIYFSYDVKMKEKGDIPEGYSVSREKKERFSLILESASTNQTSMYLCASRTGGTGNTIYFGEGSWLTVV.

The J gene is TRBJ1-4, the V gene TRBV11-1, with no clear D. V lost 5 bases and J 8 bases, leaving 15 bases between the germline ends. The CDR3 totals 14 residues. The germline V gene encodes CDR1 SGHAT and CDR2 FQDESV (reference sequence). Here the CDR3 reads CASSPRRGWEKLFF. Written as DNA, the CDR3 is TGTGCCAGCAGCCCAAGGCGAGGTTGGGAAAAACTGTTTTTT.

CDR3 amino acids: CASSLSNNQPQHF. CDR3 DNA sequence: TGTGCCAGCAGCTTAAGTAACAATCAGCCCCAGCATTTT. This rearrangement joins TRBV7-9 to TRBJ1-5; D not certain. This CDR3 has 13 amino acids. Germline values: CDR1 SEHNR, CDR2 FQNEAQ (reference sequence). The V gene lost 2 bases and the J gene lost 3 bases, with 5 bases spanning the gap.

The V and J genes are TRBV10-1 and TRBJ2-5; perhaps TRBD1 as D (6 bases). The CDR3 runs to 15 residues. V dropped 4 bases and J dropped 1 base, with 13 bases sitting between them. The germline V gene has CDR1 WNHNN and CDR2 SYGVQD (reference sequence). DNA of the CDR3: TGCGCCAGCAGTGGGCCTACAGGGACCCAAGAGACCCAGTACTTC. It translates to CASSGPTGTQETQYF.

V usage is TRBV7-3 and J usage is TRBJ2-1, with 8 bases fitting TRBD2. Trimming took 5 bases from V and 9 from J; bases not matched to a gene: 6. In germline, CDR1 is SGHTA, CDR2 FQGTGA. This CDR3 region has 13 residues. CDR3 in DNA: TGTGCCAGCAGCGGGGGACTAGTGGGTGAGCAGTTCTTC. Translation gives CASSGGLVGEQFF. Full variable domain (outside the CDR3, taken from reference TRBV7-3 and TRBJ2-1): GAGVSQTPSNKVTEKGKYVELRCDPISGHTALYWYRQSLGQGPEFLIYFQGTGAADDSGLPNDRFFAVRPEGSVSTLKIQRTERGDSAVYLCASSGGLVGEQFFGPGTRLTVL.

The CDR3 is CASSWDTENSGNTIYF. In DNA form, the CDR3 reads TGCGCCAGCAGCTGGGATACAGAAAACTCTGGAAACACCATATATTTT. V usage is TRBV5-1 and J usage is TRBJ1-3, with unresolved D. CDR1 and CDR2 (germline): SGHRS, YFSETQ. The CDR3 totals 16 residues. The V end was cut by 3 bases, the J end by 0 bases, with 13 bases between.

V gene TRBV6-5 combines with J gene TRBJ1-2; no clear D. This CDR3 is built from 14 residues. Germline loops: CDR1 MNHEY, CDR2 SVGAGI. V shed 5 bases and J shed 8 bases, with 18 bases lying between them. CDR3 nucleotide sequence: TGTGCCAGCAGTCGTACCAAGAGTGGGGAGGGCTACACCTTC. It codes for CASSRTKSGEGYTF.

In nucleotides, the CDR3 is TGTGCCAGTAGTTGGGGGGACACTGAAGCTTTCTTT. It encodes CASSWGDTEAFF. This rearrangement joins TRBV19 to TRBJ1-1; D may be TRBD1 (5 bases). Germline V CDR1 and CDR2: LNHDA, SQIVND (reference sequence). The CDR3 has 12 residues. The V end was cut by 5 bases, the J end by 3 bases, with 7 bases between.

The chain uses TRBV2 and TRBJ1-3; no clear D gene. The germline V and J ends were trimmed by 4 bases and 0 bases, with 7 bases remaining between them. Germline V gene lookup returns CDR1 SNHLY and CDR2 FYNNEI. The CDR3 length is 14 residues. The DNA of the CDR3 is TGTGCCAGCAGTGGCCAGTTCTCTGGAAACACCATATATTTT. Amino acid sequence: CASSGQFSGNTIYF.

A single count supports this clone. The identical CDR3 is also encoded by other nucleotide sequences in the sample. This chain uses TRBV5-1 with TRBJ2-7; D unresolved. Germline CDR1 is SGHRS and CDR2 is YFSETQ. This CDR3 comprises 11 residues. Trimming left V 5 bases short and J 2 bases short, with 5 bases between. CDR3: CASRTAYEQYF. DNA for the CDR3: TGCGCCAGCAGAACAGCCTACGAGCAGTACTTC.

The chain is built from TRBV6-5 and TRBJ2-6, with D possibly being TRBD1 or TRBD2 (5 bases each). Germline V CDR1 and CDR2: MNHEY, SVGAGI. V was trimmed by 8 bases and J by 0 bases, leaving 11 bases between them. The CDR3 runs to 15 residues. The CDR3 sequence is CASGRGLSGANVLTF. The CDR3, as DNA: TGTGCCAGCGGCCGGGGCCTCTCTGGGGCCAACGTCCTGACTTTC.

There are a few counts of this clone. This CDR3 is CASSSGTGSVLTF. In DNA form, the CDR3 reads TGTGCCAGCTCGTCCGGGACAGGTTCTGTCCTGACTTTC. V and J are TRBV18 and TRBJ2-6; 8 bases fit TRBD1. Germline CDR1 and CDR2: KGHSH and LQKENI. After removal of 6 bases from V and 13 bases from J, the junction contained 8 bases not matched to a gene. This CDR3 contains 13 residues.

The rearrangement joins TRBV5-4 to TRBJ2-5; 13 bases are shared with TRBD2. CDR3 size: 16 residues. After removal of 0 bases from V and 2 bases from J, the junction contained 1 base not matched to a gene. CDR1 and CDR2 from the germline V gene are SGHNT and YYREEE (reference sequence). Written as DNA, the CDR3 is TGTGCCAGCAGCTTGGGACTAGCGGGAGGTCAAGAGACCCAGTACTTC. Its translation: CASSLGLAGGQETQYF.

V and J are TRBV19 and TRBJ1-5; TRBD1 might be the D (5 bases). Germline CDR1 and CDR2: LNHDA and SQIVND (reference sequence). V lost 4 bases to trimming and J lost 0 bases, with 7 bases between them. CDR3 length: 14 residues. The CDR3 region is CASSKGDSNQPQHF. As DNA, the CDR3 is TGTGCCAGTAGTAAAGGGGATAGCAATCAGCCCCAGCATTTT.

CDR3 sequence: CASSVTQANTEAFF. As DNA, the CDR3 is TGTGCCAGCAGCGTGACGCAGGCTAACACTGAAGCTTTCTTT. This sequence joins TRBV7-6 and TRBJ1-1; D remains unclear. V was trimmed by 5 bases and J by 2 bases, leaving 12 bases between them. Germline loops: CDR1 SGHVS, CDR2 FNYEAQ. This CDR3 is built from 14 residues.